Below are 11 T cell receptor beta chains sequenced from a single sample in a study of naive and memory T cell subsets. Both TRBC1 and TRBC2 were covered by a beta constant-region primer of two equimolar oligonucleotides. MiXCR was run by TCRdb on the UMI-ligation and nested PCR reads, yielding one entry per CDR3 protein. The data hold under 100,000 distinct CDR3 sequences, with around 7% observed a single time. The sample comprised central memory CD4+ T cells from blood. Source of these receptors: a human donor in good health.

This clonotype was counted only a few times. DNA of the CDR3: TGCAGTGCTATAAGGGCAGGGGGTTTTGAGACCCAGTACTTC. It specifies CSAIRAGGFETQYF. This chain uses TRBV20-1 with TRBJ2-5; 7 positions agree with TRBD1. The CDR3 extends over 14 amino acids. Germline CDR1 reads DFQATT; CDR2 reads SNEGSKA (reference sequence). V trimming: 4 bases; J trimming: 5 bases; junction bases outside the gene matches: 10.

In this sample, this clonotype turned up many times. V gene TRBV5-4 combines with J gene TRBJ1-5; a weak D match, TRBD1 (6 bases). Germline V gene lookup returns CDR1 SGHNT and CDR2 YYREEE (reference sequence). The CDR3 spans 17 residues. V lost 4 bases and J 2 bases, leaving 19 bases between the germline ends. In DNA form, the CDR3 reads TGTGCCAGCAGCCGAACAGGGACGGGTAGTGGCAATCAGCCCCAGCATTTT. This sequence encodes CASSRTGTGSGNQPQHF. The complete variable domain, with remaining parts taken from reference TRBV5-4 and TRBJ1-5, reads ETGVTQSPTHLIKTRGQQVTLRCSSQSGHNTVSWYQQALGQGPQFIFQYYREEENGRGNFPPRFSGLQFPNYSSELNVNALELDDSALYLCASSRTGTGSGNQPQHFGDGTRLSIL.

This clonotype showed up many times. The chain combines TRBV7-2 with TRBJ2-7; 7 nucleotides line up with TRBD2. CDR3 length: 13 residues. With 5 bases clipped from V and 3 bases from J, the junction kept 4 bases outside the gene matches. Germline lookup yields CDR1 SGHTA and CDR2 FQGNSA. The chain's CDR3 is CASSRTRDYEQYF. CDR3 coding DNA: TGTGCCAGCAGCAGGACTAGAGACTACGAGCAGTACTTC. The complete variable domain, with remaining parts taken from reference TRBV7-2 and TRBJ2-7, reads GAGVSQSPSNKVTEKGKDVELRCDPISGHTALYWYRQSLGQGLEFLIYFQGNSAPDKSGLPSDRFSAERTGGSVSTLTIQRTQQEDSAVYLCASSRTRDYEQYFGPGTRLTVT.

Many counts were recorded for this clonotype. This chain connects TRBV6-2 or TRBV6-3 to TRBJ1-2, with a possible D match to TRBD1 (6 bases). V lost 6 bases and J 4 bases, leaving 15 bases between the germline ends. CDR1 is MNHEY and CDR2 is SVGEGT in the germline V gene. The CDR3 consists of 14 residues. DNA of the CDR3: TGTGCCAGCAGACTACAGGGAGCTTCCTATGGCTACACCTTC. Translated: CASRLQGASYGYTF.

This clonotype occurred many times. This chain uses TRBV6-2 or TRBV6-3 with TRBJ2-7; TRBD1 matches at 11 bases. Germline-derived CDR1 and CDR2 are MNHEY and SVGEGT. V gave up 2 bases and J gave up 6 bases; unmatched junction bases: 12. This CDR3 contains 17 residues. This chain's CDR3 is CASSYRTGGPYSFEQYF. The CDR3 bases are TGTGCCAGCAGTTACCGGACAGGGGGCCCCTATTCGTTCGAGCAGTACTTC.

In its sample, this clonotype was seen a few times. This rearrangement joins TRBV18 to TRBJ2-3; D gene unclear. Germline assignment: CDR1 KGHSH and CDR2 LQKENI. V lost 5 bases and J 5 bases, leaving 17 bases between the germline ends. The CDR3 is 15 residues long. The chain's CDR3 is CASSSDRTPLDTQYF. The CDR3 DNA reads TGTGCCAGCTCATCAGACCGGACCCCGCTAGATACGCAGTATTTT.

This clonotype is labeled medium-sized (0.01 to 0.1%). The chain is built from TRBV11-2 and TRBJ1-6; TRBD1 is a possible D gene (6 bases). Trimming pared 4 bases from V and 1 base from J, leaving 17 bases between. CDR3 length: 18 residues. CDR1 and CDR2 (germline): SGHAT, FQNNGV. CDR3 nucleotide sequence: TGTGCCAGCAGCTACCCAAGGGGGGGAAGGTCCTATAATTCACCCCTCCACTTT. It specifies CASSYPRGGRSYNSPLHF. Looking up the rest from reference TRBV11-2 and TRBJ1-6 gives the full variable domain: EAGVAQSPRYKIIEKRQSVAFWCNPISGHATLYWYQQILGQGPKLLIQFQNNGVVDDSQLPKDRFSAERLKGVDSTLKIQPAKLEDSAVYLCASSYPRGGRSYNSPLHFGNGTRLTVT.

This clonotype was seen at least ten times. CDR3: CASSKETVQPQHF. DNA of the CDR3: TGTGCCAGCAGCAAGGAGACCGTTCAGCCCCAGCATTTT. The rearrangement links TRBV7-8 to TRBJ1-5; D remains unclear. V was clipped by 5 bases and J by 6 bases, with 11 bases between them. Germline V gives CDR1 SGHVS, CDR2 FQNEAQ. This CDR3 has 13 amino acids. Based on the CDR3 plus reference TRBV7-8 and TRBJ1-5, the full variable domain is GAGVSQSPRYKVAKRGQDVALRCDPISGHVSLFWYQQALGQGPEFLTYFQNEAQLDKSGLPSDRFFAERPEGSVSTLKIQRTQQEDSAVYLCASSKETVQPQHFGDGTRLSIL.

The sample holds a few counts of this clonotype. This chain's CDR3 is CASSPFGTDPYEQYF. In DNA, the CDR3 is TGTGCCAGCAGCCCTTTCGGGACCGATCCCTACGAGCAGTACTTC. V and J are TRBV27 and TRBJ2-7; the D call may be TRBD1 or TRBD2 (5 bases each). The V end lost 6 bases, the J end lost 2 bases, and 17 bases lay between the germline ends. Germline V gene sequence: CDR1 MNHEY, CDR2 SMNVEV (reference sequence). The CDR3 runs to 15 residues.

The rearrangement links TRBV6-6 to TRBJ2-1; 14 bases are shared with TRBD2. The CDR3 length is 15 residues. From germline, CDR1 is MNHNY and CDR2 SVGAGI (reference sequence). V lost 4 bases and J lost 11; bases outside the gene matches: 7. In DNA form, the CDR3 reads TGTGCCAGCAGTTCCACGGGACTAGCGGGAGTACAGCAGTTCTTC. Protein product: CASSSTGLAGVQQFF.

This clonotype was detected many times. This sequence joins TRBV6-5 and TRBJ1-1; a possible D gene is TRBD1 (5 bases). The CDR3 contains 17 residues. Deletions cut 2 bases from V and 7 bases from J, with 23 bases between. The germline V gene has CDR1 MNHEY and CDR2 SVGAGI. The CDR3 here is CASSYGRKAGQGGEAFF. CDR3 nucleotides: TGTGCCAGCAGTTACGGTCGCAAAGCAGGGCAGGGTGGTGAAGCTTTCTTT.